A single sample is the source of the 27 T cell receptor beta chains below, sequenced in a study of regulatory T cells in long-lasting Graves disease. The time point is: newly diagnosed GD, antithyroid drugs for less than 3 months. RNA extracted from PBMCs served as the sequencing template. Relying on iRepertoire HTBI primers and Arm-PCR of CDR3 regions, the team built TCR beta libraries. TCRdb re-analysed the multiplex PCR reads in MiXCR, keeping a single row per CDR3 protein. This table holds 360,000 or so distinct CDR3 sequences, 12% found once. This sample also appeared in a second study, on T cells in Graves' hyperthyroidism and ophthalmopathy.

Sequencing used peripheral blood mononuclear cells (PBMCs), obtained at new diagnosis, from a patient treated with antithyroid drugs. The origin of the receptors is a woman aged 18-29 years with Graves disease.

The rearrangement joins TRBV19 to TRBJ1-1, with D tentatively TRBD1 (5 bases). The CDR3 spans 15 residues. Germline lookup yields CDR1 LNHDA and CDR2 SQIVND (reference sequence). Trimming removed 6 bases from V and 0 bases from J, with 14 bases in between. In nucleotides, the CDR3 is TGTGCCAGTAGGCCCGGGACTCCAATGAACACTGAAGCTTTCTTT. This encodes CASRPGTPMNTEAFF.

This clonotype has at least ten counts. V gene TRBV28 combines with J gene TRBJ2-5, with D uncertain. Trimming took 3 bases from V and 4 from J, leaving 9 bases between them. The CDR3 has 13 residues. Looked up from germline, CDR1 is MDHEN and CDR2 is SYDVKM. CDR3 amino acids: CASSFLPLETQYF. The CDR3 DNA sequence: TGTGCCAGCAGTTTCCTCCCTTTAGAGACCCAGTACTTC.

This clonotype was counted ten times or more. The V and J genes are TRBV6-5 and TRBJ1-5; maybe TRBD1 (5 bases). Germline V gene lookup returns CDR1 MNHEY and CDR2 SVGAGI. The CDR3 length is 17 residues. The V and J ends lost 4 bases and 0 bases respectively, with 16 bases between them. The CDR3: CASSSEWDVLSNQPQHF. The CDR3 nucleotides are TGTGCCAGCAGTTCGGAATGGGACGTTCTTAGCAATCAGCCCCAGCATTTT.

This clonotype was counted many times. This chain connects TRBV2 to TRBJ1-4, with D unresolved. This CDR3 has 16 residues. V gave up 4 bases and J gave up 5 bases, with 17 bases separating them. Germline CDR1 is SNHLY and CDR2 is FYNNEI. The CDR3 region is CASSGSSVTQNEKLFF. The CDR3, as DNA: TGTGCCAGCAGTGGCAGCTCCGTCACGCAGAATGAAAAACTGTTTTTT.

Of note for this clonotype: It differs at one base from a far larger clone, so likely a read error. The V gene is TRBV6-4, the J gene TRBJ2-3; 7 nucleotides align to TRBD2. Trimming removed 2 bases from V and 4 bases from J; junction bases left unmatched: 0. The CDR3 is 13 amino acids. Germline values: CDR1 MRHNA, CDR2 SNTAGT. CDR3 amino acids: CASSDGGADTQYF. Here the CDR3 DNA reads TGTGCCAGCAGTGACGGGGGGGCAGATACGCAGTATTTT.

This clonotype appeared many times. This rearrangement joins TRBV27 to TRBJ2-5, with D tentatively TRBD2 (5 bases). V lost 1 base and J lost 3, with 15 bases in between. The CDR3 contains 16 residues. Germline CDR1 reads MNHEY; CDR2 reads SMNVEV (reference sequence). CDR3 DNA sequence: TGTGCCAGCAGTTTATACGCCGGACTGACAAAAGAGACCCAGTACTTC. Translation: CASSLYAGLTKETQYF.

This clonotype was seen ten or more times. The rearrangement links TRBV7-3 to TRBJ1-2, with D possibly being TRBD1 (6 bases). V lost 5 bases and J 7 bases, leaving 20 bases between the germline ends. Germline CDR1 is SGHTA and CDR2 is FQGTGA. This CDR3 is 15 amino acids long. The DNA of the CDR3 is TGTGCCAGCAGCCTAAACTCACAGGGATCATCTGGCTACACCTTC. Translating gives CASSLNSQGSSGYTF. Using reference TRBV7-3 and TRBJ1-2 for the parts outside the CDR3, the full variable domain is GAGVSQTPSNKVTEKGKYVELRCDPISGHTALYWYRQSLGQGPEFLIYFQGTGAADDSGLPNDRFFAVRPEGSVSTLKIQRTERGDSAVYLCASSLNSQGSSGYTFGSGTRLTVV.

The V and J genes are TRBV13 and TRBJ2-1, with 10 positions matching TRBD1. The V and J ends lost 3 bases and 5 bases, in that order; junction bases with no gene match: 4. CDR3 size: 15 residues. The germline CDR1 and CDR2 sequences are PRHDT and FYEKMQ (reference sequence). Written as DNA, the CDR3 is TGTGCCAGCAGCTTCCGGGACAGGGGAGACAATGAGCAGTTCTTC. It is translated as CASSFRDRGDNEQFF.

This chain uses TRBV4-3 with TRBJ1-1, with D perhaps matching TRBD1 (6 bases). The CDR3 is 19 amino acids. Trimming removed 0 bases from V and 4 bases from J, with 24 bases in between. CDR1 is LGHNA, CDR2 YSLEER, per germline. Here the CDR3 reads CASSQEQGWTGGWGTEAFF. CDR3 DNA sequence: TGCGCCAGCAGCCAAGAACAGGGTTGGACTGGGGGCTGGGGCACTGAAGCTTTCTTT.

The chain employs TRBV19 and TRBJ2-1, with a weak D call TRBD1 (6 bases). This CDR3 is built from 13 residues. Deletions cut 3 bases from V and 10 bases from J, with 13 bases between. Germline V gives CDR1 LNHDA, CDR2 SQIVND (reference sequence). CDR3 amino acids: CASSMTIGTEQFF. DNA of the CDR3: TGTGCCAGTAGTATGACAATCGGGACAGAGCAGTTCTTC.

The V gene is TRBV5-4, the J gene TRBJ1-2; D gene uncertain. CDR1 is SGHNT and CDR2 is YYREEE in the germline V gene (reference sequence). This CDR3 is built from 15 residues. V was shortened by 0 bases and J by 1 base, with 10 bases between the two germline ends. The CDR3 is CASSLAAAGNYGYTF. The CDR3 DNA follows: TGTGCCAGCAGCTTGGCTGCCGCTGGTAACTATGGCTACACCTTC.

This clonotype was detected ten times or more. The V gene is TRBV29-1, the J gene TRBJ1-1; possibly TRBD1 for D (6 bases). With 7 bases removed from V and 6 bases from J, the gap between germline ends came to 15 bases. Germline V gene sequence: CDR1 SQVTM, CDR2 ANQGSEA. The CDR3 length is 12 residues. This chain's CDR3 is CSANPTGAEAFF. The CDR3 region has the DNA TGCAGCGCTAACCCGACAGGAGCTGAAGCTTTCTTT.

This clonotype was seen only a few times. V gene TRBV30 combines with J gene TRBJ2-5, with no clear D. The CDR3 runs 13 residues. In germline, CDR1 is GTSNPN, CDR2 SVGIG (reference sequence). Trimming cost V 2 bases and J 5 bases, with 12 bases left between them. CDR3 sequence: CAWSMGTGETQYF. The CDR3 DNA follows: TGTGCCTGGAGTATGGGAACTGGGGAGACCCAGTACTTC.

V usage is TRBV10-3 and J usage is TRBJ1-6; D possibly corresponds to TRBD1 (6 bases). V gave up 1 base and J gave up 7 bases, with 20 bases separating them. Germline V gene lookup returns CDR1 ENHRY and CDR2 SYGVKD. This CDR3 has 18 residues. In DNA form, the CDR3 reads TGTGCCATCAGTGAGTATGTAGATCAGAGGACAGTGAATTCACCCCTCCACTTT. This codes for CAISEYVDQRTVNSPLHF.

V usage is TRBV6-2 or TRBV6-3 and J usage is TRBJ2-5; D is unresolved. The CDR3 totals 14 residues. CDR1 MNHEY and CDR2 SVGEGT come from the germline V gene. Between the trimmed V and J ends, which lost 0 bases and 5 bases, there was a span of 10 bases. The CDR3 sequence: CASSYSEVGETQYF. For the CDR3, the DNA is TGTGCCAGCAGTTACTCAGAGGTGGGGGAGACCCAGTACTTC.

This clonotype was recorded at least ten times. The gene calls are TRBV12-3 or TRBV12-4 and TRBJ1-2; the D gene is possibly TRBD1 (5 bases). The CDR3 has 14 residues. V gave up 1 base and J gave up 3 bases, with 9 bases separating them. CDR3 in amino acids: CASSLGLGHYGYTF. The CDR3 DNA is TGTGCCAGCAGTTTAGGTCTGGGACACTATGGCTACACCTTC.

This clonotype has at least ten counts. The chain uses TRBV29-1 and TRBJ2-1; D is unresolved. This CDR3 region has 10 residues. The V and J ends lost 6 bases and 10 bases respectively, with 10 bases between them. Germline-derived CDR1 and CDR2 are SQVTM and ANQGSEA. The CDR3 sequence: CSVRTEEQFF. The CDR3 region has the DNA TGCAGCGTCCGTACGGAGGAGCAGTTCTTC.

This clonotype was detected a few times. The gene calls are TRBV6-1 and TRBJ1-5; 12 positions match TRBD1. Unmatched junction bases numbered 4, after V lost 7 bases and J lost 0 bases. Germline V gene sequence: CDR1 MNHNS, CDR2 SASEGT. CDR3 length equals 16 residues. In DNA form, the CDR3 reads TGTGCCAGCAAAAGGGACAGGGGGCGTAGCAATCAGCCCCAGCATTTT. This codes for CASKRDRGRSNQPQHF.

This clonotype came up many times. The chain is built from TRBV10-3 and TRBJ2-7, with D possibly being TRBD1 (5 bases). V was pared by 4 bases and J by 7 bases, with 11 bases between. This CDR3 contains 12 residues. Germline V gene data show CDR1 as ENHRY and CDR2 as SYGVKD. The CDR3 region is CAISGVSGEQYV. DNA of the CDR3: TGTGCCATCAGTGGTGTTTCAGGGGAGCAGTACGTC.

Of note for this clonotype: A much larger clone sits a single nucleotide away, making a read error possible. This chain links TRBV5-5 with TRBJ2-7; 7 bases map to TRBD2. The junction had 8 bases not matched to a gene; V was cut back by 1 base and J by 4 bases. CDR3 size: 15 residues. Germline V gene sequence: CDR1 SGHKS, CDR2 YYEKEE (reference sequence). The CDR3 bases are TGTGCCAGCAGCTTGTGTGGCGGGAGTGTGTACGAGCAGTACTTC. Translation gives CASSLCGGSVYEQYF.

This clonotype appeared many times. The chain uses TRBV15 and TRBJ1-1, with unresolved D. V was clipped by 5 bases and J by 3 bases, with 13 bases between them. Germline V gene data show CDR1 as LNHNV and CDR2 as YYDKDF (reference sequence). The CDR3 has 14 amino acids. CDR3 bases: TGTGCCACCAGCGCAAGAGACAAGGACACTGAAGCTTTCTTT. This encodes CATSARDKDTEAFF.

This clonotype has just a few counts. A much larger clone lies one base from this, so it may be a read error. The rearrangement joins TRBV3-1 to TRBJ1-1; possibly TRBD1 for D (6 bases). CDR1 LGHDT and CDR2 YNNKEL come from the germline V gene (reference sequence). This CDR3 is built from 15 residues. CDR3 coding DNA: TGTGCCAGCGGCCATACAGGGAGGGAGGGCACTGAAGCTTTCTTT. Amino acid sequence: CASGHTGREGTEAFF.

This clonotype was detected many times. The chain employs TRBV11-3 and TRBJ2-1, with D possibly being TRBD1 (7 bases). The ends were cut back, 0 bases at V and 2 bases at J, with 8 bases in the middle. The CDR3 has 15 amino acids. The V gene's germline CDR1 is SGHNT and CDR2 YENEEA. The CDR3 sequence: CASSLDRGAYNEQFF. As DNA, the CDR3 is TGTGCCAGCAGCTTAGACAGGGGGGCCTACAATGAGCAGTTCTTC.

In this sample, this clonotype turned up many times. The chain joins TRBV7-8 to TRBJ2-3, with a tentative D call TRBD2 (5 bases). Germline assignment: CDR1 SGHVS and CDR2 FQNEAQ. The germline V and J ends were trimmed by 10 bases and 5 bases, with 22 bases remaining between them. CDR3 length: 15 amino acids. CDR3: CATVPEDWGVDTQYF. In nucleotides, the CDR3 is TGTGCCACCGTTCCCGAGGACTGGGGAGTAGATACGCAGTATTTT.

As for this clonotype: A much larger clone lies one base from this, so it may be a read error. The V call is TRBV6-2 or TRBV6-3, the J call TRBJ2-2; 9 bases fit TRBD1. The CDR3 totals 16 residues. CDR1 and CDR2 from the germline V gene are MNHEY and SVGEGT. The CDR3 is CASSPAGTGNPGELFF. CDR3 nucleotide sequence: TGTGCCAGCAGTCCAGCCGGGACAGGGAACCCCGGGGAGCTGTTTTTT.

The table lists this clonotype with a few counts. Here the CDR3 DNA reads TGCAGTGCTGCCCCGGACACTGAAGCTTTCTTT. Protein: CSAAPDTEAFF. The chain combines TRBV20-1 with TRBJ1-1, with D unclear. Trimming removed 5 bases at V and 3 bases at J, with 7 bases between. Germline V gene data show CDR1 as DFQATT and CDR2 as SNEGSKA (reference sequence). There are 11 residues in the CDR3.

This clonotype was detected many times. CDR3 protein: CASRGLGNQPQHF. The CDR3 DNA reads as TGTGCCAGCAGGGGGTTGGGCAATCAGCCCCAGCATTTT. V gene TRBV2 combines with J gene TRBJ1-5; no clear D gene. The CDR3 is 13 amino acids. V was shortened by 6 bases and J by 2 bases, with 8 bases between the two germline ends. Germline-derived CDR1 and CDR2 are SNHLY and FYNNEI.